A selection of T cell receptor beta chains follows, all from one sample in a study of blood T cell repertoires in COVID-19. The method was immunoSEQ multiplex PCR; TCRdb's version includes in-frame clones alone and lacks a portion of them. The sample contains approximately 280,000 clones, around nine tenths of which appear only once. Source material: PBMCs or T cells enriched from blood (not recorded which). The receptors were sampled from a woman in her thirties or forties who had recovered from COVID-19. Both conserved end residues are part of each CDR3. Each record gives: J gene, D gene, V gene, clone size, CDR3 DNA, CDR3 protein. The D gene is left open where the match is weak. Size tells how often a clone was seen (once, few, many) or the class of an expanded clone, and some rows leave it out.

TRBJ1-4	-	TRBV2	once	TGTGCCAGCAGCCCAAGGACAGTAAATGAAAAACTGTTTTTT	CASSPRTVNEKLFF
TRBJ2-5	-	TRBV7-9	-	TGTGCCAGCAGCCTCCGCCGTGGACAGGGAGGGGAGACCCAGTACTTC	CASSLRRGQGGETQYF
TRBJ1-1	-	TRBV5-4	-	TGTGCCAGCAGCTTAAGCAGTTCGCGGGTGAACACTGAAGCTTTCTTT	CASSLSSSRVNTEAFF
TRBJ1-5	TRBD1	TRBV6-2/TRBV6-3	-	TGTGCCAGCAGTTATGACGGGACAGGGCTCGTGGACAATCAGCCCCAGCATTTT	CASSYDGTGLVDNQPQHF
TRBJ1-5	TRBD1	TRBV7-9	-	TGTGCCAGCAGCTCAACCGGGACAGGGGGCCAGCATTTT	CASSSTGTGGQHF
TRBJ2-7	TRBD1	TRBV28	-	TGTGCCAGCAACGGGAGGACAGGGGGCAACGAGCAGTACTTC	CASNGRTGGNEQYF
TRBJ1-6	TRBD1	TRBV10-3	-	TGTGCCATCAGCGAGGGACAGGGTCGTTCACCCCTCCACTTT	CAISEGQGRSPLHF
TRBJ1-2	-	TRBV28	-	TGTGCCAGCAGAACTAATAATGGCTACACCTTC	CASRTNNGYTF
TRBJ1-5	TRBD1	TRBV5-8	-	TGTGCCAGCAGCTTGGGGGACAGGGGTTATCAGCCCCAGCATTTT	CASSLGDRGYQPQHF
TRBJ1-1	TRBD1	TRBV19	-	TGTGCCAGTAGTAGGGACAGGGGTAACACTGAAGCTTTCTTT	CASSRDRGNTEAFF
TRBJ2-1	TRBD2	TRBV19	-	TGTGCCAGTAGTTTCGCGGGAGACAATGAGCAGTTCTTC	CASSFAGDNEQFF
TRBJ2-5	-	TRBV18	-	TGTGCCAGCTCACCACGAGGGGGACCCCAAGAGACCCAGTACTTC	CASSPRGGPQETQYF
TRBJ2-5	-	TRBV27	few	TGTGCCAGCAGTTCCCAAGGGGGTCGAGAGACCCAGTACTTC	CASSSQGGRETQYF
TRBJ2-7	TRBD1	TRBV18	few	TGTGCCAGCTCGCCGACAGGGGACGAGCAGTACTTC	CASSPTGDEQYF
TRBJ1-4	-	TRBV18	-	TGTGCCAGCTCACCATCGAACGGGAATGAAAAACTGTTTTTT	CASSPSNGNEKLFF